These T cell receptor beta chains were read from a single sample in a study of long-term antiretroviral therapy in people with HIV. Data came from immunoSEQ multiplex PCR; TCRdb stores just in-frame clones and leaves some out. The sample holds about 28,000 clones, roughly 87% seen once. Specimen: unsorted PBMCs, collected 2 years after starting antiretroviral therapy. The receptor set was obtained from a man aged 45-65 years with HIV. The CDR3 runs from the conserved cysteine through the conserved F or W. D genes are given only for firm matches. Size is omitted from some rows. Given values are once, few, many or a class for expanded clones.

v_call	j_call	clone_size	d_call	cdr3_aa	cdr3_nt
TRBV6-5	TRBJ2-5	NA	NA	CASSSQGRETQYF	TGTGCCAGCAGTTCACAGGGAAGGGAGACCCAGTACTTC
TRBV5-1	TRBJ2-1	NA	TRBD2	CASSRTSGNNEQFF	TGCGCCAGCAGCCGGACTAGCGGGAACAATGAGCAGTTCTTC
TRBV28	TRBJ1-2	NA	NA	CASSTKTDRLYGYTF	TGTGCCAGCAGCACCAAAACGGACAGACTCTATGGCTACACCTTC
TRBV19	TRBJ2-6	NA	NA	CASVEGGSGANVLTF	TGTGCCAGTGTAGAGGGGGGTTCTGGGGCCAACGTCCTGACTTTC
TRBV10-3	TRBJ2-7	NA	NA	CAISGTLGGQRPYEQYF	TGTGCCATCAGTGGGACATTGGGTGGGCAAAGGCCCTACGAGCAGTACTTC
TRBV9	TRBJ2-5	NA	TRBD2	CASSVDGTTQETQYF	TGTGCCAGCAGCGTAGATGGGACTACTCAAGAGACCCAGTACTTC
TRBV7-9	TRBJ2-1	NA	TRBD2	CASSLFAGGVEQFF	TGTGCCAGCAGCTTATTTGCGGGAGGCGTTGAGCAGTTCTTC
TRBV11-2	TRBJ1-2	NA	TRBD1	CASSFFPPYTQGIDYGYTF	TGTGCCAGCAGCTTCTTTCCCCCCTATACACAGGGGATTGACTATGGCTACACCTTC
TRBV9	TRBJ2-3	NA	NA	CASSVAREDTQYF	TGTGCCAGCAGCGTAGCCAGGGAAGATACGCAGTATTTT
TRBV30	TRBJ2-7	NA	TRBD2	CAWSSGLAGNYEQYF	TGTGCCTGGAGTAGCGGACTAGCGGGGAACTACGAGCAGTACTTC
TRBV25-1	TRBJ1-6	few	NA	CASSEYNSPLHF	TGTGCCAGCAGTGAATATAATTCACCCCTCCACTTT
TRBV2	TRBJ1-4	few	NA	CASREGITNEKLFF	TGTGCCAGCAGGGAGGGGATTACTAATGAAAAACTGTTTTTT
TRBV7-8	TRBJ2-7	NA	NA	CASSLGKGRKTYF	TGTGCCAGCAGCTTAGGAAAGGGGCGGAAGACCTACTTC
TRBV29-1	TRBJ1-5	NA	NA	CSVEGQGNQPQHF	TGCAGCGTTGAAGGGCAGGGGAATCAGCCCCAGCATTTT
TRBV7-9	TRBJ2-1	NA	TRBD1	CASSAQGSSYNEQFF	TGTGCCAGCAGCGCACAGGGGAGCTCCTACAATGAGCAGTTCTTC
TRBV15	TRBJ1-3	NA	NA	CATSRDKVKRSGNTIYF	TGTGCCACCAGCAGAGATAAAGTAAAGCGCTCTGGAAACACCATATATTTT
TRBV19	TRBJ2-3	once	NA	CASYSGVTSTDTQYF	TGTGCCAGCTATAGCGGAGTCACTAGCACAGATACGCAGTATTTT
TRBV2	TRBJ1-4	NA	TRBD1	CASSSPRDRGVGLANEKLFF	TGTGCCAGCAGCAGCCCCCGGGACAGGGGAGTTGGGCTGGCTAATGAAAAACTGTTTTTT
TRBV19	TRBJ1-4	NA	TRBD1	CASSPGTGENEKLFF	TGTGCCAGTAGTCCAGGGACAGGGGAGAATGAAAAACTGTTTTTT
TRBV11-2	TRBJ2-7	few	NA	CASSYTIQGYEQYF	TGTGCCAGCAGCTATACCATACAGGGCTACGAGCAGTACTTC
TRBV5-1	TRBJ2-1	few	TRBD1	CASSLSGQSSYNEQFF	TGCGCCAGCAGCTTGTCGGGACAGAGCTCCTACAATGAGCAGTTCTTC
TRBV19	TRBJ2-1	NA	TRBD1	CASSIDPGAGGWDEQFF	TGTGCCAGTAGTATAGATCCCGGGGCAGGGGGCTGGGATGAGCAGTTCTTC
TRBV7-9	TRBJ2-6	NA	NA	CASRRIPTLREANVLTF	TGTGCCAGCAGACGAATTCCAACTCTGAGAGAAGCCAACGTCCTGACTTTC
TRBV5-1	TRBJ2-7	NA	TRBD1	CASSFGTGGYEQYF	TGCGCCAGCAGCTTTGGGACAGGGGGCTACGAGCAGTACTTC
TRBV4-1	TRBJ2-1	NA	TRBD1	CASSQEPRTGGGEQFF	TGCGCCAGCAGCCAAGAACCGCGAACAGGGGGCGGTGAGCAGTTCTTC
TRBV11-1	TRBJ1-2	NA	NA	CASSVGGTSYGYTF	TGTGCCAGCAGCGTAGGAGGGACAAGCTATGGCTACACCTTC
TRBV11-2	TRBJ1-6	NA	TRBD1	CASSLWQGRGLLHF	TGTGCCAGCAGCTTATGGCAGGGAAGGGGGCTTCTCCACTTT
TRBV2	TRBJ1-2	NA	NA	CASSVPQRQIDYGYTF	TGTGCCAGCAGTGTTCCACAGAGGCAGATCGACTATGGCTACACCTTC
TRBV28	TRBJ1-2	NA	TRBD1	CASLEGAGGYTF	TGTGCCAGTCTAGAGGGGGCGGGTGGCTACACCTTC
TRBV7-8	TRBJ1-2	NA	TRBD1	CASSLVPPGTGGGYTF	TGTGCCAGCAGCTTAGTGCCTCCCGGGACAGGGGGAGGCTACACCTTC
TRBV2	TRBJ1-2	NA	TRBD1	CASSADRDYGYTF	TGTGCCAGCAGTGCGGACAGGGACTATGGCTACACCTTC
TRBV7-9	TRBJ2-5	NA	NA	CASGEGGETQYF	TGTGCCAGCGGGGAGGGGGGAGAGACCCAGTACTTC
TRBV10-1	TRBJ2-3	once	NA	CASSDVGTPTDTQYF	TGCGCCAGCAGTGATGTGGGGACTCCCACAGATACGCAGTATTTT
TRBV4-1	TRBJ1-1	NA	TRBD1	CAIQGETGDMNTEAFF	TGCGCCATTCAGGGGGAGACAGGGGACATGAACACTGAAGCTTTCTTT
TRBV28	TRBJ1-1	once	NA	CASSPQPPENTEAFF	TGTGCCAGCAGCCCCCAGCCCCCAGAGAACACTGAAGCTTTCTTT
TRBV7-9	TRBJ2-6	NA	NA	CASSLQYSSSANVLTF	TGTGCCAGCAGCTTACAATATTCGTCCTCGGCCAACGTCCTGACTTTC
TRBV19	TRBJ1-2	NA	TRBD1	CASTKTGDGGGYTF	TGTGCCAGTACCAAGACAGGGGATGGAGGGGGCTACACCTTC
TRBV18	TRBJ2-1	NA	NA	CASSLGDVNEQFF	TGTGCCAGCTCCCTGGGCGACGTAAATGAGCAGTTCTTC
TRBV15	TRBJ2-1	NA	NA	CATSGEQESSYNEQFF	TGTGCCACCAGCGGTGAACAGGAGAGCTCCTACAATGAGCAGTTCTTC
TRBV7-2	TRBJ2-1	NA	TRBD2	CASSLTGGLASEQFF	TGTGCCAGCAGCTTAACGGGAGGGTTGGCTAGTGAGCAGTTCTTC
TRBV7-8	TRBJ1-1	NA	NA	CASSLTVLRAEAFF	TGTGCCAGCAGCCTGACAGTTTTAAGGGCTGAAGCTTTCTTT
TRBV9	TRBJ1-5	NA	TRBD1	CASSARGQGNQPQHF	TGTGCCAGCAGCGCGCGGGGACAGGGTAATCAGCCCCAGCATTTT
TRBV4-3	TRBJ1-4	NA	TRBD1	CASSPGGGKKLFF	TGCGCCAGCAGCCCAGGGGGGGGGAAAAAACTGTTTTTT
TRBV11-3	TRBJ1-1	NA	NA	CASSPGTDKGAFF	TGTGCCAGCAGCCCCGGGACCGACAAGGGGGCTTTCTTT
TRBV2	TRBJ2-3	NA	NA	CASSDSAGEPKSDTQYF	TGTGCCAGCAGTGATTCGGCCGGCGAGCCAAAGTCAGATACGCAGTATTTT
TRBV2	TRBJ2-7	NA	NA	CASLPRDTSYEQYF	TGTGCCAGCCTTCCTCGGGACACCTCCTACGAGCAGTACTTC
TRBV6-5	TRBJ2-1	NA	NA	CATFRWARNNEQFF	TGTGCCACCTTTCGTTGGGCGAGGAACAATGAGCAGTTCTTC
TRBV10-3	TRBJ2-7	NA	TRBD1	CAIRGQGVYHEQYF	TGTGCCATCAGGGGACAGGGAGTTTACCACGAGCAGTACTTC
TRBV18	TRBJ1-1	NA	TRBD1	CASSSNRGTGGIGTEAFF	TGTGCCAGCTCATCAAACCGGGGGACAGGGGGCATAGGGACTGAAGCTTTCTTT
TRBV6-5	TRBJ2-7	once	NA	CASRSRVDSYEQYF	TGTGCCAGCAGGTCACGGGTGGACTCCTACGAGCAGTACTTC
TRBV6-1	TRBJ2-1	few	NA	CASSWSSNEQFF	TGTGCCAGCAGTTGGTCTAGCAATGAGCAGTTCTTC
TRBV4-1	TRBJ2-7	NA	NA	CASRPGLFGYEQYF	TGCGCCAGCAGACCAGGGCTGTTTGGGTACGAGCAGTACTTC